One and the same sample provided the 6 T cell receptor beta chains below, sequenced in a study of beta chain features in type 1 diabetes. Expressed TCRB transcripts got sequenced, as all isolated RNA was reverse transcribed. Clones were sequenced by immunoSEQ multiplex PCR, and TCRdb holds only the in-frame ones, with some missing. Of roughly 170,000 clones in the sample, 13% are singletons; the top ten hold approximately 0.62%. Source material: central memory CD4+ T cells from blood. Every receptor here comes from a woman between 18 and 29 years old in good health.

The J gene is TRBJ1-2, the V gene TRBV2; D ambiguous. The germline V and J ends were trimmed by 6 bases and 4 bases, with 15 bases remaining between them. There are 14 residues in the CDR3. CDR1 SNHLY and CDR2 FYNNEI come from the germline V gene. CDR3 in DNA: TGTGCCAGCAGGGTTGACATGAGTCGCTATGGCTACACCTTC. As protein: CASRVDMSRYGYTF.

This chain joins TRBV9 and TRBJ2-1; D is possibly TRBD2 (6 bases). Trimming took off 3 bases at V and 0 bases at J, with 10 bases between the two ends. The CDR3 totals 15 residues. CDR1 SGDLS and CDR2 YYNGEE come from the germline V gene. CDR3 nucleotide sequence: TGTGCCAGCAGCGATGGACTAAGCTCCTACAATGAGCAGTTCTTC. This translates into CASSDGLSSYNEQFF.

The chain couples TRBV14 to TRBJ1-1; a weak D match, TRBD1 (6 bases). Germline V gene data show CDR1 as SGHDN and CDR2 as FVKESK. The V and J ends lost 4 bases and 5 bases respectively, with 11 bases between them. The CDR3 spans 13 residues. The CDR3 nucleotides read TGTGCCAGCAGCCGGGGGCGAACAACTGAAGCTTTCTTT. It is translated as CASSRGRTTEAFF.

This clone was recorded a few times. V gene TRBV7-2 combines with J gene TRBJ2-7; D is ambiguous. The CDR3 runs to 14 residues. V was clipped by 4 bases and J by 2 bases, with 12 bases between them. The germline CDR1 and CDR2 sequences are SGHTA and FQGNSA. CDR3 DNA: TGTGCCAGCAGCTCGAACAGAGTCGCCTACGAGCAGTACTTC. Its protein is CASSSNRVAYEQYF.

In its sample, this clone was seen a few times. The rearrangement joins TRBV11-1 to TRBJ2-1; 8 positions agree with TRBD1. The CDR3 is 15 amino acids. The V gene end was trimmed by 5 bases and the J gene end by 2 bases; junction bases not matched to a gene: 5. CDR1 and CDR2 (germline): SGHAT, FQDESV (reference sequence). The CDR3: CASSPRQGTYNEQFF. Here the CDR3 DNA reads TGTGCCAGCAGCCCGAGACAGGGGACCTACAATGAGCAGTTCTTC.

This clone was picked up a small number of times. The chain couples TRBV30 to TRBJ2-7; 12 bases map to TRBD2. The CDR3 contains 14 residues. Germline trimming cut 5 bases from V and 1 base from J; bases unmatched to any gene: 3. Germline lookup yields CDR1 GTSNPN and CDR2 SVGIG (reference sequence). The CDR3 DNA follows: TGTGCCTGGGGAGGACTAGCGGGGTCCTACGAGCAGTACTTC. It translates to CAWGGLAGSYEQYF.